The 27 T cell receptor beta chains listed next were all sequenced from one sample in a study of cytomegalovirus exposure and HLA in healthy donors. 13 Jbeta primers and 60 Vbeta primers were used for the PCR. Profiled with immunoSEQ multiplex PCR; TCRdb holds only in-frame clones, not every one. The sample holds about 170,000 clones, roughly 79% seen once. Sequencing was done on a sample of PBMCs. These receptors came from a woman in her thirties in good health and CMV-seropositive.

Concerning this clone: A read error may produce the germline difference seen at one junction end. The CDR3 DNA sequence: TGCGCCAGCAGCTCCTTCGGAGACTTAGGGACTGGAAACACTATATATTTT. This sequence encodes CASSSFGDLGTGNTIYF. The chain joins TRBV5-1 to TRBJ1-3, with a possible D match to TRBD1 (5 bases). This CDR3 region has 17 residues. CDR1 is SGHRS, CDR2 YFSETQ, per germline.

This chain connects TRBV5-1 to TRBJ2-5; D call uncertain. The V and J ends lost 7 bases and 5 bases respectively, with 9 bases between them. The length of the CDR3 is 11 residues. Germline V gives CDR1 SGHRS, CDR2 YFSETQ. CDR3 sequence: CASLFAETQYF. The CDR3 DNA sequence: TGCGCCAGCCTATTCGCGGAGACCCAGTACTTC.

V and J are TRBV30 and TRBJ2-4; D gene ambiguous. The CDR3 covers 13 residues. Trimming removed 5 bases from V and 0 bases from J, with 8 bases in between. The V gene's germline CDR1 is GTSNPN and CDR2 SVGIG (reference sequence). CDR3 amino acids: CAWQVLAKNIQYF. CDR3 coding DNA: TGTGCCTGGCAGGTTTTAGCCAAAAACATTCAGTACTTC.

CDR3 amino acids: CASSLTGRDTEAFF. CDR3 in DNA: TGCGCCAGCAGCTTGACAGGGCGGGACACTGAAGCTTTCTTT. The chain couples TRBV5-1 to TRBJ1-1; tentative D call: TRBD1 (6 bases). Trimming shortened V by 1 base and J by 3 bases, and 10 bases separated the two germline ends. This CDR3 contains 14 residues. Germline values: CDR1 SGHRS, CDR2 YFSETQ.

The rearrangement joins TRBV5-1 to TRBJ1-2; TRBD1 matches 7 bases. Germline V lookup: CDR1 SGHRS, CDR2 YFSETQ. With 5 bases clipped from V and 8 bases from J, the junction kept 15 bases outside the gene matches. CDR3 size: 15 residues. The CDR3 spells CASSQETGIFYGYTF. The CDR3 DNA reads TGCGCCAGCAGTCAGGAGACAGGGATCTTTTACGGCTACACCTTC.

V is TRBV27 and J is TRBJ2-2; 7 nucleotides line up with TRBD2. The V segment lost 3 bases and the J segment 2 bases; nucleotides outside the gene matches: 9. The CDR3 loop spans 17 amino acids. Germline CDR1 MNHEY, CDR2 SMNVEV (reference sequence). The CDR3 DNA is TGTGCCAGCAGTTTGATTGGGCGGGAGATTAACACCGGGGAGCTGTTTTTT. This codes for CASSLIGREINTGELFF.

The V and J genes are TRBV16 and TRBJ1-5, with a possible D match to TRBD1 (6 bases). Trimming left V 3 bases short and J 4 bases short, with 13 bases between. Germline CDR1 reads KGHSY; CDR2 reads FQNENV. CDR3 length: 15 amino acids. DNA for the CDR3: TGTGCCAGCAGCCATCCCGGGACAAGTAATCAGCCCCAGCATTTT. This translates into CASSHPGTSNQPQHF.

The gene calls are TRBV7-9 and TRBJ1-5; TRBD1 agrees at 7 bases. J gave up 5 bases and V 4 bases, and 5 bases lay outside the gene matches. Germline CDR1 and CDR2: SEHNR and FQNEAQ (reference sequence). The CDR3 covers 14 residues. CDR3 amino acids: CASSWGQQDQPQHF. DNA for the CDR3: TGTGCCAGCAGCTGGGGACAGCAAGATCAGCCCCAGCATTTT.

CDR3 in amino acids: CASGFLTGALNQPQHF. DNA for the CDR3: TGTGCTAGTGGTTTCTTGACAGGGGCCCTGAATCAGCCCCAGCATTTT. The V and J genes are TRBV12-5 and TRBJ1-5; TRBD1 matches at 8 bases. CDR1 and CDR2 (germline): LGHNT, FRNRAP. The CDR3 totals 16 residues. Losses at the gene ends were 3 bases for V and 4 bases for J; bases not matched to a gene: 8.

In its sample, this clone was seen once. V usage is TRBV14 and J usage is TRBJ1-1; no firm D call. Trimming cost V 4 bases and J 1 base, with 7 bases left between them. The CDR3 covers 13 residues. Per the germline V gene, CDR1 is SGHDN and CDR2 is FVKESK. CDR3 bases: TGTGCCAGCAGCCGCAACAGGAACACTGAAGCTTTCTTT. Translation gives CASSRNRNTEAFF.

The J gene is TRBJ1-5, the V gene TRBV4-1, with D hard to call. The CDR3 loop spans 14 amino acids. The V end lost 1 base, the J end lost 0 bases, and 4 bases lay between the germline ends. The germline V gene encodes CDR1 MGHRA and CDR2 YSYEKL. Here the CDR3 DNA reads TGCGCCAGCAGCCAAGTTAGTAGCAATCAGCCCCAGCATTTT. It codes for CASSQVSSNQPQHF.

V is TRBV7-6 and J is TRBJ1-2; D might be TRBD1 (6 bases). Germline assignment: CDR1 SGHVS and CDR2 FNYEAQ. The CDR3 spans 13 residues. V was cut by 6 bases and J by 2 bases, with 10 bases left in between. The CDR3 coding sequence is TGTGCCAGCAGTAATGGACAGAACTATGGCTACACCTTC. Amino acids: CASSNGQNYGYTF.

The gene calls are TRBV28 and TRBJ1-2, with D unresolved. This CDR3 spans 14 amino acids. Germline loops: CDR1 MDHEN, CDR2 SYDVKM. Trimming shortened V by 4 bases and J by 6 bases, and 15 bases separated the two germline ends. In nucleotides, the CDR3 is TGTGCCAGCAGTTCCGACCGCTCTCGGGATGGCTACACCTTC. It codes for CASSSDRSRDGYTF.

V usage is TRBV2 and J usage is TRBJ2-3, with 10 bases fitting TRBD2. CDR1 is SNHLY and CDR2 is FYNNEI in the germline V gene. Unmatched junction bases numbered 5, after V lost 5 bases and J lost 0 bases. The length of the CDR3 is 16 residues. CDR3 region: CASSREGLASTDTQYF. The CDR3 DNA follows: TGTGCCAGCAGTCGCGAGGGACTAGCGAGCACAGATACGCAGTATTTT.

The rearrangement uses TRBV7-9 and TRBJ2-7; unclear D gene. V lost 5 bases and J 2 bases, leaving 16 bases between the germline ends. Looked up from germline, CDR1 is SEHNR and CDR2 is FQNEAQ (reference sequence). The CDR3 length is 15 residues. The CDR3 here is CASSPPSRPTYEQYF. The CDR3 DNA reads as TGTGCCAGCAGCCCCCCGAGCAGGCCAACCTACGAGCAGTACTTC.

This chain uses TRBV5-4 with TRBJ2-5, with a weak D call TRBD2 (6 bases). Germline values: CDR1 SGHNT, CDR2 YYREEE (reference sequence). The CDR3 totals 16 residues. Between the trimmed V and J ends, which lost 4 bases and 5 bases, there was a span of 21 bases. CDR3 residues: CASSAGKGRVVETQYF. CDR3 nucleotide sequence: TGTGCCAGCAGCGCGGGGAAAGGCAGGGTTGTGGAGACCCAGTACTTC.

The chain recombines TRBV5-1 with TRBJ1-1, with a possible D match to TRBD1 (6 bases). Trimming removed 4 bases at V and 1 base at J, with 11 bases between. The germline V gene has CDR1 SGHRS and CDR2 YFSETQ. The CDR3 is made up of 14 amino acids. CDR3: CASSPKTGNTEAFF. CDR3 sequence (DNA): TGCGCCAGCAGCCCAAAGACAGGGAACACTGAAGCTTTCTTT.

The count of this clone is one. The chain couples TRBV7-9 to TRBJ2-2; D call uncertain. There are 12 residues in the CDR3. CDR1 is SEHNR and CDR2 is FQNEAQ in the germline V gene (reference sequence). The V end was cut by 3 bases, the J end by 7 bases, with 6 bases between. DNA for the CDR3: TGTGCCAGCAGCTTTATTCTCGGGGAGCTGTTTTTT. It specifies CASSFILGELFF.

V gene TRBV9 combines with J gene TRBJ2-6; D might be TRBD1 (5 bases). The CDR3 consists of 15 residues. The V end was cut by 4 bases, the J end by 1 base, with 9 bases between. Germline CDR1 reads SGDLS; CDR2 reads YYNGEE. CDR3 sequence: CASSSRQSGANVLTF. In DNA form, the CDR3 reads TGTGCCAGCAGCTCCCGACAGTCTGGGGCCAACGTCCTGACTTTC.

This rearrangement joins TRBV19 to TRBJ1-3; D is undetermined. The CDR3 has 16 amino acids. The V gene lost 0 bases and the J gene lost 0 bases, with 9 bases spanning the gap. The germline V gene encodes CDR1 LNHDA and CDR2 SQIVND (reference sequence). CDR3 residues: CASSIDRGSSGNTIYF. The CDR3 DNA is TGTGCCAGTAGTATAGATCGCGGCAGCTCTGGAAACACCATATATTTT.

The chain links TRBV10-1 to TRBJ2-5; possibly TRBD1 for D (5 bases). Per germline, CDR1 WNHNN and CDR2 SYGVQD (reference sequence). The CDR3 is 14 residues long. The germline V and J ends were trimmed by 4 bases and 5 bases, with 14 bases remaining between them. The CDR3 reads CASSGLKGDETQYF. The CDR3 DNA reads TGCGCCAGCAGTGGACTCAAAGGGGATGAGACCCAGTACTTC.

This chain uses TRBV7-9 with TRBJ1-1, with 9 bases fitting TRBD1. The V and J ends lost 0 bases and 1 base, in that order; junction bases with no gene match: 9. The CDR3 runs 18 residues. Germline CDR1 reads SEHNR; CDR2 reads FQNEAQ (reference sequence). The DNA of the CDR3 is TGTGCCAGCAGCTTAGCGTACAGGGGGCCGGGCAGGAACACTGAAGCTTTCTTT. Translation: CASSLAYRGPGRNTEAFF. Full variable domain (missing parts from reference TRBV7-9 and TRBJ1-1): DTGVSQNPRHKITKRGQNVTFRCDPISEHNRLYWYRQTLGQGPEFLTYFQNEAQLEKSRLLSDRFSAERPKGSFSTLEIQRTEQGDSAMYLCASSLAYRGPGRNTEAFFGQGTRLTVV.

The chain has TRBV14 and TRBJ1-2, with 10 positions matching TRBD1. Per the germline V gene, CDR1 is SGHDN and CDR2 is FVKESK. J lost 13 bases, V lost 4 bases, and 12 bases had no gene match. This CDR3 has 14 amino acids. CDR3 sequence reads: CASSRSGTGAPSTF. DNA for the CDR3: TGTGCCAGCAGCCGATCCGGGACAGGGGCCCCGTCCACCTTC.

This rearrangement joins TRBV4-3 to TRBJ2-2; maybe TRBD1 (6 bases). Trimming cost V 5 bases and J 0 bases, with 10 bases left between them. The CDR3 runs to 15 residues. The germline V gene has CDR1 LGHNA and CDR2 YSLEER. This CDR3 is CASSGTGTNTGELFF. DNA of the CDR3: TGCGCCAGCAGCGGAACAGGGACGAACACCGGGGAGCTGTTTTTT.

The J gene is TRBJ2-6, the V gene TRBV5-1; 9 bases align to TRBD1. Losses at the gene ends were 4 bases for V and 2 bases for J; bases not matched to a gene: 13. The CDR3 totals 19 residues. Germline V lookup: CDR1 SGHRS, CDR2 YFSETQ. Here the CDR3 reads CASSQPPGQGGTGANVLTF. The CDR3 region has the DNA TGCGCCAGCAGCCAACCCCCGGGACAGGGTGGCACTGGGGCCAACGTCCTGACTTTC.

The chain employs TRBV6-6 and TRBJ2-4; a weak D match, TRBD1 (7 bases). Trimming took 7 bases from V and 2 from J, leaving 18 bases between them. The V gene's germline CDR1 is MNHNY and CDR2 SVGAGI (reference sequence). The CDR3 spans 16 residues. CDR3 loop: CASTHGGTDTKNIQYF. In DNA form, the CDR3 reads TGTGCCAGCACCCATGGGGGGACAGATACCAAAAACATTCAGTACTTC.

V and J are TRBV2 and TRBJ2-2; 11 nucleotides agree with TRBD2. In germline, CDR1 is SNHLY, CDR2 FYNNEI. Trimming took 5 bases from V and 13 from J; bases not matched to a gene: 15. There are 16 residues in the CDR3. The CDR3 DNA reads as TGTGCCAGCAGTCGGGGACTAGCGGCCCTCCTCGAGGGGCTGTTTTTT. This encodes CASSRGLAALLEGLFF.